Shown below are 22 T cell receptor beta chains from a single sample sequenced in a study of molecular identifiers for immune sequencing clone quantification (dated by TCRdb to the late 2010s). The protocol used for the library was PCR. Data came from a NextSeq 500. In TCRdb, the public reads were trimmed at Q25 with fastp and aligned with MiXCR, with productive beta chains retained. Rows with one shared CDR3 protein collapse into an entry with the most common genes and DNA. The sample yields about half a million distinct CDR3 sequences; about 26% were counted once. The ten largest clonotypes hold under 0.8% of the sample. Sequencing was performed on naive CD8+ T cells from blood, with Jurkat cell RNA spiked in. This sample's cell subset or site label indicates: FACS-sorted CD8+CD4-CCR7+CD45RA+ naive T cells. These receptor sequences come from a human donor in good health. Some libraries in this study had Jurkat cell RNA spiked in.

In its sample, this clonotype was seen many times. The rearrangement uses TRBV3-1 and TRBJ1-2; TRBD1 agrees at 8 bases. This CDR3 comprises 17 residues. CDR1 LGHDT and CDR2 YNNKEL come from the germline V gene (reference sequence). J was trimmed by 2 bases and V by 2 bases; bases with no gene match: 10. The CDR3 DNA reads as TGTGCCAGCAGCCAATCCCACCCGGACAGGGTCAACTATGGCTACACCTTC. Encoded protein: CASSQSHPDRVNYGYTF.

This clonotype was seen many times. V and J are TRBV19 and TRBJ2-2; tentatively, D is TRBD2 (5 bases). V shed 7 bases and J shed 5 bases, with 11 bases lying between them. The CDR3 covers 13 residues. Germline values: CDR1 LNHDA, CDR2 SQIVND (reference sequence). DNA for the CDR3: TGTGCCAGTATTGCCGGACTGACCGGGGAGCTGTTTTTT. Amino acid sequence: CASIAGLTGELFF.

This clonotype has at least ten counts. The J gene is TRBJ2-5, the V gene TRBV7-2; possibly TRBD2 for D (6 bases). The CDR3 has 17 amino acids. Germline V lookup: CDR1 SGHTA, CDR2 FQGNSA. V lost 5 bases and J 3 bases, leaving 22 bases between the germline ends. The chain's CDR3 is CASSPGPAGNFEETQYF. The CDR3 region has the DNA TGTGCCAGCAGCCCGGGGCCCGCGGGGAATTTTGAAGAGACCCAGTACTTC.

In DNA, the CDR3 is TGCGCCAGCAGCCAAGCCCTAGCGGGATTCACAGATACGCAGTATTTT. It codes for CASSQALAGFTDTQYF. The chain has TRBV4-3 and TRBJ2-3; the match to TRBD2 covers 9 bases. The germline V gene encodes CDR1 LGHNA and CDR2 YSLEER. The V and J ends lost 1 base and 2 bases, in that order; junction bases with no gene match: 4. CDR3 length: 16 amino acids.

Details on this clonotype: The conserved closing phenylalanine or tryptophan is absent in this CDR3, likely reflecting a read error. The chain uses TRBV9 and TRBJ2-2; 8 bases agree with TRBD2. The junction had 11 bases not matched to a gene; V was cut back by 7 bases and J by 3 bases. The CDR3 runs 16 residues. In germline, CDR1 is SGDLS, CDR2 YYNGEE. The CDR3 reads CASSNKAGVDTGELFY. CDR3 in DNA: TGTGCCAGCTCAAACAAAGCGGGAGTCGACACCGGGGAGCTGTTTTAT.

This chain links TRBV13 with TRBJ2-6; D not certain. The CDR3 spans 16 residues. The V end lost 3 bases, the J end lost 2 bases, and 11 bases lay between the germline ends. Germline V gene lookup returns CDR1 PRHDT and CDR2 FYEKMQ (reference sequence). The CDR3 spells CASSLGVGAGANVLTF. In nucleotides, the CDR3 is TGTGCCAGCAGCTTGGGTGTTGGGGCTGGGGCCAACGTCCTGACTTTC.

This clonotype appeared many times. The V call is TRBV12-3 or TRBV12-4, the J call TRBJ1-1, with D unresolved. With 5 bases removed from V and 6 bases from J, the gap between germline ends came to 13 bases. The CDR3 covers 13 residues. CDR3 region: CASSQGRFAEAFF. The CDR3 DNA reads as TGTGCCAGCAGTCAAGGGAGGTTCGCTGAAGCTTTCTTT.

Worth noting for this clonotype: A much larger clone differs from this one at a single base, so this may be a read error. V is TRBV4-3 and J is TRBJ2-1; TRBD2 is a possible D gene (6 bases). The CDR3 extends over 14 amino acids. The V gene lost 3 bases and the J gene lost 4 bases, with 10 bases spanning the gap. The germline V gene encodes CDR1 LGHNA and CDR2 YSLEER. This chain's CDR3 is CASSHAGRYNEQFF. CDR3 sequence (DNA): TGCGCCAGCAGCCATGCGGGAAGATACAATGAGCAGTTCTTC.

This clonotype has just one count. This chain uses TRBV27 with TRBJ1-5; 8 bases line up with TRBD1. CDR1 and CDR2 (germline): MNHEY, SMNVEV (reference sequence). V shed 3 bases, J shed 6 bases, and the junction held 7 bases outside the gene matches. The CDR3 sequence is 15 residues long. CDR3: CASSLSGGTSQPQHF. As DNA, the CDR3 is TGTGCCAGCAGTTTGTCAGGGGGCACTTCTCAGCCCCAGCATTTT.

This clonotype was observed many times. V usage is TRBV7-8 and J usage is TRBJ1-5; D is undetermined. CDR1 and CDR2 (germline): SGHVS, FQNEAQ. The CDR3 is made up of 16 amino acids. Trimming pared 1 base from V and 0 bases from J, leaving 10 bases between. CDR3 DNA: TGTGCCAGCAGCTTAGGAAGTAGCCTTAGCAATCAGCCCCAGCATTTT. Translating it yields CASSLGSSLSNQPQHF.

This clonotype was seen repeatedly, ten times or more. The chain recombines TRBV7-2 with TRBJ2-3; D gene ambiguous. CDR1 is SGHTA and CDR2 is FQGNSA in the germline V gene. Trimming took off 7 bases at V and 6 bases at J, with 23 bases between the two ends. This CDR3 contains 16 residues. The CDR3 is CASIPLATGVLDTQYF. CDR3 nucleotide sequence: TGTGCCAGCATTCCCCTGGCTACCGGAGTCCTGGATACGCAGTATTTT.

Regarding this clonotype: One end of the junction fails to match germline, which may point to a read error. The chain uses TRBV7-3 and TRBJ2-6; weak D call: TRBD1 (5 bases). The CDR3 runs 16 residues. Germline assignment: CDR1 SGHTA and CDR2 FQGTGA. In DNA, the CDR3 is TGTGCCAGCAGCTTAGGGGTAACCTCTGGGGCCAGCGTCCTGACTTTC. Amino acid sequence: CASSLGVTSGASVLTF.

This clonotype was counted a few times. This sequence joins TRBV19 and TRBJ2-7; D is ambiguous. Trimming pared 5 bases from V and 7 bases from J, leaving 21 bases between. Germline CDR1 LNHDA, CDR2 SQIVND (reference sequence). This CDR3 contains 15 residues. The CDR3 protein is CASSLLAGMAEEQYF. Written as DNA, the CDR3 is TGTGCCAGTAGTCTATTGGCTGGGATGGCCGAGGAGCAGTACTTC.

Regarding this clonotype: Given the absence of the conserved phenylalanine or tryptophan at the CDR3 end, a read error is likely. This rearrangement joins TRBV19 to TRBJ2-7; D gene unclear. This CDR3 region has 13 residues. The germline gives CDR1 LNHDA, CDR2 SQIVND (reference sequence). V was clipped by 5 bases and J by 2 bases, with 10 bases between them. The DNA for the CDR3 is TGTGCCAGTAGTCCCGGGCAGACCTACGAGCAGTACCTC. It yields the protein CASSPGQTYEQYL.

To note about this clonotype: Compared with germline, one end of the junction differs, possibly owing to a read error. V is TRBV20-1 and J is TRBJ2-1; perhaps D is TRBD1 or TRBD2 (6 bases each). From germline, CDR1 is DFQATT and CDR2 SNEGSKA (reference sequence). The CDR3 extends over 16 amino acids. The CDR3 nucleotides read TGCAGTGCTCACCGTGGGATAGGGGGGCCCTACAATGGGCAGTTCTTC. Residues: CSAHRGIGGPYNGQFF.

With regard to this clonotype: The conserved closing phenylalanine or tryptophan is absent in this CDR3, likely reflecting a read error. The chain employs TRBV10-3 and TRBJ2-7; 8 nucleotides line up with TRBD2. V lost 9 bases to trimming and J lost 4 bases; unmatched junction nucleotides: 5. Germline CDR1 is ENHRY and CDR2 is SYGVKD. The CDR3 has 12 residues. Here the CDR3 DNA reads TGTGCCATTCAGGGACTAGAGTACGAGCAGTACCTC. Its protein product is CAIQGLEYEQYL.

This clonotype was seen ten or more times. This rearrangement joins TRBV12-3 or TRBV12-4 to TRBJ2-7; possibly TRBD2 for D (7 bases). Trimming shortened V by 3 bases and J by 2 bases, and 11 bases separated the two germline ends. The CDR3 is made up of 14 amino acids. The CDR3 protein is CASSFAGAAYEQYF. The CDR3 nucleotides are TGTGCCAGCAGTTTTGCGGGGGCCGCCTACGAGCAGTACTTC.

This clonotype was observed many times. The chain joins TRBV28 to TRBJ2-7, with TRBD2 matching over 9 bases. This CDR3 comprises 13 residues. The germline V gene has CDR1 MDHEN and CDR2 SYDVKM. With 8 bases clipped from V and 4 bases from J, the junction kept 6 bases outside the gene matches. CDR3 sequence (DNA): TGTGCCAGCGCCGGGACTAGCAGTTACGAGCAGTACTTC. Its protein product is CASAGTSSYEQYF.

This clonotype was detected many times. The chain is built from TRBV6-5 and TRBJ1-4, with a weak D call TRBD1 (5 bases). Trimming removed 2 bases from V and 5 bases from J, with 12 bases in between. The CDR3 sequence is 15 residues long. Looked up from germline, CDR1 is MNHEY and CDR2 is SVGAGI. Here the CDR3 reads CASSYVPGTNEKLFF. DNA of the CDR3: TGTGCCAGCAGTTACGTCCCAGGGACGAATGAAAAACTGTTTTTT.

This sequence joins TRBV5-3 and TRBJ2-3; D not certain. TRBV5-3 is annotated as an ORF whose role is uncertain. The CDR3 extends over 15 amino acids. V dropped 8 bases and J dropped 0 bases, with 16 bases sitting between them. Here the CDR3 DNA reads TGTGCCAGCAGCCGGGCCGTCGGTAGCACAGATACGCAGTATTTT. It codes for CASSRAVGSTDTQYF.

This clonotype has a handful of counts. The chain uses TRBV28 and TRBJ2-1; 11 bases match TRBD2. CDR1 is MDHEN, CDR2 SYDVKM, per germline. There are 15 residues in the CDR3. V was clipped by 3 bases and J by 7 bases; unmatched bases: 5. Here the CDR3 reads CASSLGSSGRNEQFF. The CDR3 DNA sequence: TGTGCCAGCAGTTTGGGGTCTAGCGGGAGGAATGAGCAGTTCTTC.

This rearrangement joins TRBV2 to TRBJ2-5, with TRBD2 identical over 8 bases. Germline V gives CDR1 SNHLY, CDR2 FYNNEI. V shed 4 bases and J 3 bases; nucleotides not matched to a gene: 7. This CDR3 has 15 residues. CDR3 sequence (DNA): TGTGCCAGCAGTGGGCCCGGGGGGGGGAAAGAGACCCAGTACTTC. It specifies CASSGPGGGKETQYF.